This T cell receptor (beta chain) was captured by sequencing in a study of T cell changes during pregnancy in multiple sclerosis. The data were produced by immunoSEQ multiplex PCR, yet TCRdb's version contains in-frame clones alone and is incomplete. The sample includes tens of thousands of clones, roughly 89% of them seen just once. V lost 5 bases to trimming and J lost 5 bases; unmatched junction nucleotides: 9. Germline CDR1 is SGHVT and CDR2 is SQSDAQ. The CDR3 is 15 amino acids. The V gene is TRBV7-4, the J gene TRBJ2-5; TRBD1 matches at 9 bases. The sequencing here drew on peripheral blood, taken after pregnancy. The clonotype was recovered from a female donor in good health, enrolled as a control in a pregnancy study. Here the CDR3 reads CASSPNGQGIETQYF. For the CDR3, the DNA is TGTGCCAGCAGCCCGAATGGACAGGGGATTGAGACCCAGTACTTC.